Shown below are 23 T cell receptor beta chains from a single sample sequenced in a study of T cell changes during pregnancy in multiple sclerosis. Profiled with immunoSEQ multiplex PCR; TCRdb holds only in-frame clones, not every one. The sample includes about 40,000 clones, roughly nine tenths seen only once; the top ten take 7.5% to 10%. Sequenced material: CD8+ T cells from peripheral blood mononuclear cells, taken before pregnancy. These receptor sequences come from a female donor with multiple sclerosis, enrolled in a pregnancy study.

The chain carries TRBV5-6 and TRBJ2-5; tentative D call: TRBD1 (6 bases). TRBJ2-7 explains the end of the DNA better; the J call may be wrong. Germline values: CDR1 SGHDT, CDR2 YYEEEE. This CDR3 region has 15 residues. CDR3 DNA: TGTGCCAGCAGGTCTGGTGCGACAGGTAGGCACGAGCAGTACTTC. Translation: CASRSGATGRHEQYF.

The V call is TRBV27, the J call TRBJ1-5, with 7 bases aligning to TRBD1. CDR1 MNHEY and CDR2 SMNVEV come from the germline V gene (reference sequence). The CDR3 spans 15 residues. V was pared by 5 bases and J by 2 bases, with 6 bases of the junction left unmatched. CDR3 in amino acids: CASSTRDRRNQPQHF. CDR3 in DNA: TGTGCCAGCAGTACAAGGGACAGACGCAATCAGCCCCAGCATTTT.

The V gene is TRBV30, the J gene TRBJ2-7, with a weak D call TRBD2 (6 bases). Trimming removed 8 bases at V and 7 bases at J, with 15 bases between. Germline-derived CDR1 and CDR2 are GTSNPN and SVGIG (reference sequence). The CDR3 sequence is 11 residues long. This chain's CDR3 is CAGRVAGEQYF. The CDR3 DNA reads TGTGCCGGCCGGGTGGCGGGGGAGCAGTACTTC.

The genes are TRBV6-6 and TRBJ2-1; 10 nucleotides match TRBD2. Germline-derived CDR1 and CDR2 are MNHNY and SVGAGI (reference sequence). J lost 1 base, V lost 8 bases, and 5 bases had no gene match. The CDR3 consists of 15 residues. In DNA form, the CDR3 reads TGTGCCAGCGGAAAGCGGGAGGGATCCTACAATGAGCAGTTCTTC. This sequence encodes CASGKREGSYNEQFF.

This chain links TRBV6-4 with TRBJ2-1; 8 nucleotides line up with TRBD1. The CDR3 length is 15 residues. J lost 1 base, V lost 4 bases, and 3 bases had no gene match. From germline, CDR1 is MRHNA and CDR2 SNTAGT. The CDR3 spells CASSGRDRSYNEQFF. CDR3 DNA: TGTGCCAGCAGTGGCCGGGACAGGTCCTACAATGAGCAGTTCTTC.

The gene calls are TRBV6-5 and TRBJ2-7, with 10 bases aligning to TRBD1. CDR1 is MNHEY and CDR2 is SVGAGI in the germline V gene. The CDR3 is made up of 14 amino acids. V shed 2 bases and J 7 bases; nucleotides not matched to a gene: 5. CDR3 region: CASSYGTGVLEQYF. For the CDR3, the DNA is TGTGCCAGCAGTTACGGGACAGGGGTGCTTGAGCAGTACTTC.

In this sample, this clone turned up a few times. DNA of the CDR3: TGTGCCAGTAGTATATGGGACAGGGGGACCTTGAACACTGAAGCTTTCTTT. It is translated as CASSIWDRGTLNTEAFF. The V and J genes are TRBV19 and TRBJ1-1, with 11 positions matching TRBD1. CDR3 length equals 17 residues. Germline CDR1 and CDR2: LNHDA and SQIVND (reference sequence). V lost 2 bases to trimming and J lost 0 bases; unmatched junction nucleotides: 5.

Only one count was recorded for this clone. The chain links TRBV29-1 to TRBJ2-2; 7 bases line up with TRBD1. This CDR3 contains 13 residues. The V gene's germline CDR1 is SQVTM and CDR2 ANQGSEA. V gave up 7 bases and J gave up 0 bases; unmatched junction bases: 2. Written as DNA, the CDR3 is TGCAGCGGGCAGGGGGCGAACACCGGGGAGCTGTTTTTT. It specifies CSGQGANTGELFF.

The chain carries TRBV28 and TRBJ2-7; 8 bases map to TRBD2. This CDR3 is built from 16 residues. Trimming cost V 4 bases and J 5 bases; bases outside gene matches: 13. From germline, CDR1 is MDHEN and CDR2 SYDVKM. CDR3 loop: CASSSAPGLEGHEQYF. The CDR3 DNA sequence: TGTGCCAGCAGTTCCGCACCGGGACTAGAAGGCCACGAGCAGTACTTC.

The rearrangement links TRBV5-1 to TRBJ2-5; TRBD2 agrees at 9 bases. The CDR3 has 16 residues. CDR1 and CDR2 from the germline V gene are SGHRS and YFSETQ. The ends lost 0 bases at V and 13 bases at J; junction bases unmatched: 16. The CDR3 DNA sequence: TGCGCCAGCAGCTTGGGGTTCGGGCTAGCGGGATTTGGTCTGTACTTC. Amino acid sequence: CASSLGFGLAGFGLYF.

This clone was found once. The genes are TRBV7-9 and TRBJ1-3; 8 bases are shared with TRBD1. CDR1 is SEHNR, CDR2 FQNEAQ, per germline (reference sequence). This CDR3 is built from 17 residues. Trimming took 7 bases from V and 1 from J; bases not matched to a gene: 12. The chain's CDR3 is CASTPVSRDRSGNTIYF. The CDR3 bases are TGTGCCAGCACCCCGGTCAGTCGGGACAGGTCTGGAAACACCATATATTTT. Based on the CDR3 plus reference TRBV7-9 and TRBJ1-3, the full variable domain is DTGVSQNPRHKITKRGQNVTFRCDPISEHNRLYWYRQTLGQGPEFLTYFQNEAQLEKSRLLSDRFSAERPKGSFSTLEIQRTEQGDSAMYLCASTPVSRDRSGNTIYFGEGSWLTVV.

V gene TRBV28 combines with J gene TRBJ2-3; weak D call: TRBD1 (6 bases). Germline values: CDR1 MDHEN, CDR2 SYDVKM. The CDR3 covers 15 residues. Trimming cost V 8 bases and J 0 bases, with 15 bases left between them. CDR3 in amino acids: CASVQGWRSTDTQYF. The CDR3 DNA follows: TGTGCCAGCGTACAGGGTTGGCGAAGCACAGATACGCAGTATTTT.

This clone was seen a single time. This rearrangement joins TRBV7-9 to TRBJ2-1; TRBD2 might be the D (6 bases). V was pared by 8 bases and J by 8 bases, with 22 bases between. CDR3 size: 15 residues. Germline V lookup: CDR1 SEHNR, CDR2 FQNEAQ (reference sequence). This CDR3 is CASSDPWASEDEQFF. The CDR3 bases are TGTGCCAGCTCAGATCCGTGGGCTAGCGAGGATGAGCAGTTCTTC.

This chain uses TRBV30 with TRBJ2-7, with 8 bases matching TRBD2. The V gene end was trimmed by 2 bases and the J gene end by 3 bases; junction bases not matched to a gene: 3. The CDR3 totals 13 residues. The germline V gene has CDR1 GTSNPN and CDR2 SVGIG (reference sequence). The CDR3 spells CAWSSLAGYEQYF. The CDR3 coding sequence is TGTGCCTGGAGTAGTCTAGCGGGCTACGAGCAGTACTTC. Supplemented by reference TRBV30 and TRBJ2-7, the full variable domain reads SQTIHQWPATLVQPVGSPLSLECTVEGTSNPNLYWYRQAAGRGLQLLFYSVGIGQISSEVPQNLSASRPQDRQFILSSKKLLLSDSGFYLCAWSSLAGYEQYFGPGTRLTVT.

The chain recombines TRBV7-3 with TRBJ2-1; the D is unclear. The germline V gene encodes CDR1 SGHTA and CDR2 FQGTGA. The CDR3 has 12 residues. The V and J ends lost 5 bases and 9 bases respectively, with 11 bases between them. The DNA for the CDR3 is TGTGCCAGCAGCCGGGTGGGTTCTGAGCAGTTCTTC. Translation: CASSRVGSEQFF.

This clone was found once. This chain uses TRBV2 with TRBJ2-7; 7 bases fit TRBD1. The CDR3 totals 14 residues. Germline V lookup: CDR1 SNHLY, CDR2 FYNNEI. The V segment lost 5 bases and the J segment 2 bases; nucleotides outside the gene matches: 6. This CDR3 reads CASSTWTGTYEQYF. Here the CDR3 DNA reads TGTGCCAGCAGTACTTGGACAGGAACCTACGAGCAGTACTTC.

The rearrangement joins TRBV4-1 to TRBJ2-1; 14 nucleotides line up with TRBD2. Germline-derived CDR1 and CDR2 are MGHRA and YSYEKL. The CDR3 runs 20 residues. The V segment lost 3 bases and the J segment 9 bases; nucleotides outside the gene matches: 19. The CDR3 loop is CASSQEPGRGLAGVFGEQFF. CDR3 DNA: TGCGCCAGCAGCCAGGAACCGGGACGGGGACTAGCGGGAGTCTTCGGTGAGCAGTTCTTC.

V and J are TRBV6-1 and TRBJ2-1, with D perhaps TRBD1 (5 bases). V dropped 7 bases and J dropped 7 bases, with 11 bases sitting between them. The germline V gene has CDR1 MNHNS and CDR2 SASEGT. The CDR3 sequence is 12 residues long. Here the CDR3 reads CASIAGYNEQFF. CDR3 sequence (DNA): TGTGCCAGCATTGCAGGGTATAATGAGCAGTTCTTC.

V and J are TRBV2 and TRBJ1-2; TRBD1 matches at 7 bases. CDR3 length equals 13 residues. Trimming cost V 6 bases and J 1 base; bases outside gene matches: 2. CDR1 is SNHLY and CDR2 is FYNNEI in the germline V gene. CDR3: CASRGTVNYGYTF. In DNA, the CDR3 is TGTGCCAGCAGAGGGACAGTTAACTATGGCTACACCTTC.

CDR3 sequence: CASSVGLWGIYTQYF. For the CDR3, the DNA is TGTGCCAGCAGTGTGGGACTGTGGGGGATATATACGCAGTATTTT. The chain couples TRBV2 to TRBJ2-3; D possibly corresponds to TRBD2 (6 bases). Between the trimmed V and J ends, which lost 4 bases and 7 bases, there was a span of 18 bases. The CDR3 has 15 residues. Germline values: CDR1 SNHLY, CDR2 FYNNEI.

The V call is TRBV5-6, the J call TRBJ2-7, with 7 bases matching TRBD1. V trimming: 2 bases; J trimming: 0 bases; junction bases outside the gene matches: 2. Germline V gene data show CDR1 as SGHDT and CDR2 as YYEEEE. The CDR3 loop spans 14 amino acids. DNA of the CDR3: TGTGCCAGCAGCTTCGGGACAGCCTCCTACGAGCAGTACTTC. Translation gives CASSFGTASYEQYF.

The chain recombines TRBV5-4 with TRBJ2-1, with 8 nucleotides matching TRBD2. Unmatched junction bases numbered 6, after V lost 0 bases and J lost 7 bases. The germline V gene has CDR1 SGHNT and CDR2 YYREEE (reference sequence). CDR3 length: 15 residues. The CDR3 loop reads CASSLGGLGLNEQFF. The CDR3 nucleotides are TGTGCCAGCAGCTTGGGGGGACTAGGGTTGAATGAGCAGTTCTTC.

This chain links TRBV6-6 with TRBJ2-7, with 10 bases that match TRBD2. The germline V gene encodes CDR1 MNHNY and CDR2 SVGAGI (reference sequence). This CDR3 has 14 amino acids. The ends lost 6 bases at V and 6 bases at J; junction bases unmatched: 8. CDR3 DNA sequence: TGTGCCAGCAGCTCGGATAGCGGGAGGAGCGAGCAGTACTTC. This gives the protein CASSSDSGRSEQYF.